The 21 T cell receptor beta chains reported below all come from one sample, sequenced in a study of blood T cell repertoires in COVID-19. Using immunoSEQ multiplex PCR, the repertoire was profiled, and TCRdb retains in-frame clones only, with some absent. Among around 200,000 clones listed, around 79% were seen once. The sample comprised peripheral blood. These receptors were taken from a woman aged 40 to 50 with COVID-19, enrolled during active disease.

The J gene is TRBJ1-2, the V gene TRBV5-1, with a tentative D call TRBD1 (6 bases). Germline values: CDR1 SGHRS, CDR2 YFSETQ. Trimming cost V 2 bases and J 7 bases, with 15 bases left between them. This CDR3 has 14 residues. The CDR3 DNA reads TGCGCCAGCAGCTTTTCCAGGGGTACCTCTGGCTACACCTTC. It translates to CASSFSRGTSGYTF.

The gene calls are TRBV6-2 or TRBV6-3 and TRBJ1-2, with 7 positions matching TRBD1. Germline trimming cut 6 bases from V and 4 bases from J; bases unmatched to any gene: 8. Germline V gives CDR1 MNHEY, CDR2 SVGEGT. This CDR3 region has 14 residues. CDR3 residues: CASRPMGQSYGYTF. In nucleotides, the CDR3 is TGTGCCAGCAGACCTATGGGACAGAGCTATGGCTACACCTTC.

The table lists this clone with a count of one. The chain joins TRBV24-1 to TRBJ2-2; D is perhaps TRBD2 (6 bases). The CDR3 is 14 amino acids. Germline V gives CDR1 KGHDR, CDR2 SFDVKD. V was pared by 5 bases and J by 6 bases, with 12 bases between. CDR3 in amino acids: CATSGGEESGELFF. CDR3 in DNA: TGTGCCACCAGTGGGGGGGAAGAGTCCGGGGAGCTGTTTTTT.

The CDR3 here is CASSLDGTSAYNEQFF. DNA for the CDR3: TGCGCCAGCAGCTTGGATGGGACTAGCGCATACAATGAGCAGTTCTTC. The V call is TRBV5-1, the J call TRBJ2-1, with 10 bases identical to TRBD2. Trimming cost V 0 bases and J 4 bases; bases outside gene matches: 4. Germline values: CDR1 SGHRS, CDR2 YFSETQ. This CDR3 is built from 16 residues.

The chain couples TRBV5-6 to TRBJ1-5; 7 positions agree with TRBD1. From germline, CDR1 is SGHDT and CDR2 YYEEEE. V shed 4 bases and J 5 bases; nucleotides not matched to a gene: 6. CDR3 length: 14 amino acids. The CDR3 spells CASSRHQGDQPQHF. The CDR3 DNA reads as TGTGCCAGCAGCCGTCACCAGGGGGATCAGCCCCAGCATTTT. Together with reference TRBV5-6 and TRBJ1-5, the CDR3 gives the full variable domain: DAGVTQSPTHLIKTRGQQVTLRCSPKSGHDTVSWYQQALGQGPQFIFQYYEEEERQRGNFPDRFSGHQFPNYSSELNVNALLLGDSALYLCASSRHQGDQPQHFGDGTRLSIL.

The V call is TRBV9, the J call TRBJ1-3; D is uncertain. Trimming took 4 bases from V and 1 from J, leaving 9 bases between them. CDR1 and CDR2 from the germline V gene are SGDLS and YYNGEE. The CDR3 contains 14 residues. The chain's CDR3 is CASSSRGSGNTIYF. Written as DNA, the CDR3 is TGTGCCAGCAGCTCACGGGGTTCTGGAAACACCATATATTTT.

The chain employs TRBV27 and TRBJ1-1; D call uncertain. V was clipped by 6 bases and J by 3 bases, with 17 bases between them. CDR1 and CDR2 from the germline V gene are MNHEY and SMNVEV (reference sequence). CDR3 length equals 15 residues. CDR3 in amino acids: CASSPFIDGDTEAFF. Written as DNA, the CDR3 is TGTGCCAGCAGCCCCTTCATAGACGGGGACACTGAAGCTTTCTTT.

The chain is built from TRBV5-8 and TRBJ1-2; a weak D match, TRBD1 (5 bases). The CDR3 has 13 residues. Germline V gives CDR1 SGHTS, CDR2 YDEGEE. Trimming shortened V by 7 bases and J by 0 bases, and 10 bases separated the two germline ends. The CDR3 reads CASLKTANYGYTF. The CDR3 DNA reads as TGTGCCAGCCTAAAGACAGCTAACTATGGCTACACCTTC.

The chain joins TRBV10-1 to TRBJ2-3; 8 positions match TRBD1. V shed 7 bases, J shed 4 bases, and the junction held 4 bases outside the gene matches. The CDR3 has 13 residues. Germline V gene sequence: CDR1 WNHNN, CDR2 SYGVQD (reference sequence). The CDR3 DNA follows: TGCGCCAGCAACAGGGGGAAAGCAGATACGCAGTATTTT. Protein product: CASNRGKADTQYF.

This chain joins TRBV3-1 (or the pseudogene TRBV3-2) and TRBJ2-7; TRBD1 might be the D (6 bases). The germline V gene encodes CDR1 LGHDT and CDR2 YNNKEL (reference sequence). V shed 6 bases and J shed 4 bases, with 19 bases lying between them. The CDR3 has 15 residues. CDR3 DNA: TGTGCCAGCAGGCTGACAGGATCGAATTCGTACGAGCAGTACTTC. Amino acids: CASRLTGSNSYEQYF.

This clone was detected a few times. The rearrangement uses TRBV3-1 (or the pseudogene TRBV3-2) and TRBJ1-3; 7 positions match TRBD1. This CDR3 is 18 amino acids long. The V and J ends lost 0 bases and 5 bases, in that order; junction bases with no gene match: 13. Germline values: CDR1 LGHDT, CDR2 YNNKEL (reference sequence). CDR3 bases: TGTGCCAGCAGCCAAGATCCCCCCGAAGGGACAGCGAGAAACACCATATATTTT. It translates to CASSQDPPEGTARNTIYF.

The CDR3 DNA reads TGCGCCAGCAGCTTGGCGGGGCTAGCGGACCTCACAGATACGCAGTATTTT. Its translation: CASSLAGLADLTDTQYF. V and J are TRBV5-1 and TRBJ2-3; 7 nucleotides line up with TRBD2. Trimming took 0 bases from V and 2 from J; bases not matched to a gene: 9. The CDR3 sequence is 17 residues long. In germline, CDR1 is SGHRS, CDR2 YFSETQ.

The chain joins TRBV7-2 to TRBJ2-7; tentatively, D is TRBD2 (7 bases). The germline V gene encodes CDR1 SGHTA and CDR2 FQGNSA. The CDR3 spans 14 residues. V lost 5 bases and J lost 6, with 17 bases in between. This chain's CDR3 is CASSPRGAHSEQYF. The DNA of the CDR3 is TGTGCCAGCAGCCCCCGGGGGGCTCACAGCGAGCAGTACTTC. Complete variable domain (other parts from reference TRBV7-2 and TRBJ2-7): GAGVSQSPSNKVTEKGKDVELRCDPISGHTALYWYRQSLGQGLEFLIYFQGNSAPDKSGLPSDRFSAERTGGSVSTLTIQRTQQEDSAVYLCASSPRGAHSEQYFGPGTRLTVT.

The CDR3 DNA reads TGCGCCAGCAGCCCGGCCCTAGCGGGAGGTCTCTACGAGCAGTACTTC. This codes for CASSPALAGGLYEQYF. V gene TRBV5-1 combines with J gene TRBJ2-7; 11 bases align to TRBD2. This CDR3 has 16 amino acids. V dropped 4 bases and J dropped 3; count of bases not matched to a gene: 9. The germline V gene encodes CDR1 SGHRS and CDR2 YFSETQ. The full variable domain, in which reference TRBV5-1 and TRBJ2-7 provide the parts outside the CDR3, is KAGVTQTPRYLIKTRGQQVTLSCSPISGHRSVSWYQQTPGQGLQFLFEYFSETQRNKGNFPGRFSGRQFSNSRSEMNVSTLELGDSALYLCASSPALAGGLYEQYFGPGTRLTVT.

CDR3 DNA: TGTGCTAGTGGTGGACAGGGGAGTTCACCCCTCCACTTT. Protein product: CASGGQGSSPLHF. The rearrangement joins TRBV12-5 to TRBJ1-6; 9 bases align to TRBD1. The length of the CDR3 is 13 residues. J gave up 9 bases and V 5 bases, and 2 bases lay outside the gene matches. Germline V gives CDR1 LGHNT, CDR2 FRNRAP. The whole variable domain, remainder taken from reference TRBV12-5 and TRBJ1-6, is DARVTQTPRHKVTEMGQEVTMRCQPILGHNTVFWYRQTMMQGLELLAYFRNRAPLDDSGMPKDRFSAEMPDATLATLKIQPSEPRDSAVYFCASGGQGSSPLHFGNGTRLTVT.

The chain has TRBV27 and TRBJ1-2, with TRBD1 identical over 7 bases. This CDR3 comprises 19 residues. The V gene's germline CDR1 is MNHEY and CDR2 SMNVEV (reference sequence). V shed 5 bases and J 0 bases; nucleotides not matched to a gene: 18. CDR3 loop: CASSTLPGQRHLANYGYTF. The CDR3 bases are TGTGCCAGCAGTACCCTACCGGGACAGCGCCATTTAGCTAACTATGGCTACACCTTC.

The CDR3 sequence is CASSRDRGAYGTQYF. CDR3 DNA: TGTGCCAGCAGTCGAGACAGGGGGGCTTATGGGACCCAGTACTTC. This chain uses TRBV2 with TRBJ2-5, with 9 nucleotides matching TRBD1. Looked up from germline, CDR1 is SNHLY and CDR2 is FYNNEI. The CDR3 consists of 15 residues. The junction had 11 bases not matched to a gene; V was cut back by 5 bases and J by 7 bases.

The V call is TRBV3-1 (or the pseudogene TRBV3-2), the J call TRBJ1-1; D is possibly TRBD1 (5 bases). This CDR3 region has 16 residues. Germline assignment: CDR1 LGHDT and CDR2 YNNKEL (reference sequence). V lost 0 bases and J lost 10, with 21 bases in between. The CDR3 nucleotides read TGTGCCAGCAGCCAAGAACTCCTCCAGGGTGGGTGGGGAGCTTTCTTT. Protein sequence: CASSQELLQGGWGAFF.

V gene TRBV5-6 combines with J gene TRBJ2-2, with 10 nucleotides matching TRBD1. The CDR3 runs to 18 residues. V was pared by 4 bases and J by 3 bases, with 12 bases of the junction left unmatched. CDR1 is SGHDT, CDR2 YYEEEE, per germline. CDR3 bases: TGTGCCAGCAGCACTAGGCTACGGACAGGGGGTTACACCGGGGAGCTGTTTTTT. This gives the protein CASSTRLRTGGYTGELFF.

The genes are TRBV2 and TRBJ2-1, with a possible D match to TRBD2 (5 bases). Trimming stripped 6 bases from V and 8 bases from J, with 20 bases between. Germline V lookup: CDR1 SNHLY, CDR2 FYNNEI. The CDR3 is 15 residues long. CDR3 coding DNA: TGTGCCAGCAGCCGGCGCGGGCTAGGAGACGATGAGCAGTTCTTC. It specifies CASSRRGLGDDEQFF.

This clone is a singleton in its sample. The J gene is TRBJ2-7, the V gene TRBV4-1, with 8 bases aligning to TRBD2. CDR3 length: 15 residues. From germline, CDR1 is MGHRA and CDR2 YSYEKL. The V segment lost 4 bases and the J segment 6 bases; nucleotides outside the gene matches: 11. CDR3 nucleotides: TGCGCCAGCAGCCGATCCGGGGGGGCCCTCTCCGAGCAGTACTTC. It is translated as CASSRSGGALSEQYF.